What follows describes a single T cell receptor beta chain. In the original analysis: From reference gene primer amplification, estimates of nucleated cell counts were derived. Assay: immunoSEQ multiplex PCR; the TCRdb copy retains only in-frame clones and omits some. D and trimming were read from the DNA, whereas the V and J calls and clone size are those reported in that table. The profile covers about 220,000 clones, with around three quarters appearing a single time and around 7.7% taken by the ten largest. The data are from a study of blood T cell repertoires in COVID-19. As for the study in general: Whether acute or convalescent, the COVID-19 samples came from the United States, Italy and Spain. PBMCs, B-cell-depleted T cells, or T cells were the source of the cDNA or gDNA that made up the material.

CDR3 size: 14 residues. V was clipped by 6 bases and J by 10 bases, with 18 bases between them. Germline CDR1 and CDR2: MNHEY and SVGAGI. This TCR came from a woman aged 70-85 years with acute or convalescent COVID-19. The chain joins TRBV6-5 to TRBJ1-4; maybe TRBD1 (5 bases). The sample consisted of peripheral blood. This CDR3 is CASSSLGLLGKLFF. The CDR3, as DNA: TGTGCCAGCAGCTCCCTGGGACTCCTCGGAAAACTGTTTTTT.